This entry lists 17 T cell receptor beta chains sequenced from one sample in a study of shared T cell receptors in the human thymus. Sequencing used immunoSEQ multiplex PCR; TCRdb keeps in-frame clones, though not all of them. The sample yields about 610,000 clones, 85% to 90% seen once. This sample also appeared in a second study, on human thymus T cells.

The specimen sequenced was thymocytes. These receptor sequences come from a boy younger than two with a congenital heart defect.

The chain joins TRBV9 to TRBJ1-4; possibly TRBD1 for D (5 bases). Trimming shortened V by 0 bases and J by 0 bases, and 6 bases separated the two germline ends. The germline CDR1 and CDR2 sequences are SGDLS and YYNGEE. This CDR3 has 15 residues. The CDR3 loop is CASSVGGSTNEKLFF. The CDR3 DNA sequence: TGTGCCAGCAGCGTAGGGGGCTCAACTAATGAAAAACTGTTTTTT. The full variable domain, its missing parts supplied by reference TRBV9 and TRBJ1-4, is DSGVTQTPKHLITATGQRVTLRCSPRSGDLSVYWYQQSLDQGLQFLIQYYNGEERAKGNILERFSAQQFPDLHSELNLSSLELGDSALYFCASSVGGSTNEKLFFGSGTQLSVL.

CDR3 amino acids: CASSTPGTDTQYF. In nucleotides, the CDR3 is TGTGCCAGCAGCACCCCAGGGACAGATACGCAGTATTTT. The chain couples TRBV7-4 to TRBJ2-3; possibly TRBD1 for D (5 bases). Germline assignment: CDR1 SGHVT and CDR2 SQSDAQ. This CDR3 has 13 amino acids. V lost 5 bases and J lost 3, with 9 bases in between.

This clone was observed a single time. The V and J genes are TRBV19 and TRBJ2-7; weak D call: TRBD2 (7 bases). The CDR3 is 18 residues long. Deletions cut 2 bases from V and 2 bases from J, with 22 bases between. The V gene's germline CDR1 is LNHDA and CDR2 SQIVND (reference sequence). The CDR3 DNA reads TGTGCCAGTAGTATAAAGGAGAACGTGAGGGGGGGAGCCTACGAGCAGTACTTC. Protein: CASSIKENVRGGAYEQYF.

This clone has just one count. The chain recombines TRBV10-3 with TRBJ1-2; D might be TRBD1 (5 bases). The germline V gene has CDR1 ENHRY and CDR2 SYGVKD. V was pared by 7 bases and J by 5 bases, with 11 bases between. This CDR3 contains 12 residues. This CDR3 reads CAIIVGGYGYTF. CDR3 nucleotide sequence: TGTGCCATCATCGTCGGGGGGTATGGCTACACCTTC.

This rearrangement joins TRBV6-6 to TRBJ2-5; 10 positions agree with TRBD1. J lost 5 bases, V lost 2 bases, and 2 bases had no gene match. The CDR3 consists of 14 residues. The germline V gene has CDR1 MNHNY and CDR2 SVGAGI (reference sequence). The CDR3 spells CASSYEDRGETQYF. The CDR3 DNA follows: TGTGCCAGCAGTTACGAGGACAGGGGGGAGACCCAGTACTTC.

The CDR3 here is CASSFQEHLQGGYEQYF. The CDR3 DNA is TGTGCCAGCAGCTTCCAGGAACACCTCCAAGGGGGCTACGAGCAGTACTTC. The chain links TRBV11-2 to TRBJ2-7, with a weak D call TRBD1 (6 bases). This CDR3 has 17 residues. CDR1 is SGHAT, CDR2 FQNNGV, per germline. Trimming took off 3 bases at V and 3 bases at J, with 21 bases between the two ends.

The chain carries TRBV11-3 and TRBJ1-5, with 9 bases aligning to TRBD1. The CDR3 contains 20 residues. Trimming at V came to 0 bases and at J to 4 bases, leaving 16 bases not matched to a gene. The germline V gene encodes CDR1 SGHNT and CDR2 YENEEA. The CDR3 region has the DNA TGTGCCAGCAGCTTAGATCCCTGCCCCACCGGGACAGGGCGAAATCAGCCCCAGCATTTT. As protein: CASSLDPCPTGTGRNQPQHF.

The V and J genes are TRBV6-6 and TRBJ1-4, with TRBD1 matching over 7 bases. The CDR3 consists of 15 residues. From germline, CDR1 is MNHNY and CDR2 SVGAGI (reference sequence). The trim removed 5 bases at V and 8 bases at J, leaving 11 bases unmatched. Here the CDR3 DNA reads TGTGCCAGCAGTACCATTACAGGGGCGGGGGAAAAACTGTTTTTT. Residues: CASSTITGAGEKLFF.

The genes are TRBV5-1 and TRBJ2-3; 7 nucleotides agree with TRBD1. The length of the CDR3 is 17 residues. In germline, CDR1 is SGHRS, CDR2 YFSETQ. Trimming took 0 bases from V and 0 from J; bases not matched to a gene: 7. The DNA for the CDR3 is TGCGCCAGCAGCTTGGGGGCACAGGGGCGCAGCACAGATACGCAGTATTTT. Protein sequence: CASSLGAQGRSTDTQYF.

The chain employs TRBV7-3 and TRBJ1-2, with 10 bases fitting TRBD1. The germline CDR1 and CDR2 sequences are SGHTA and FQGTGA. V dropped 5 bases and J dropped 7; count of bases not matched to a gene: 7. This CDR3 contains 14 residues. The CDR3 bases are TGTGCCAGCAGCCCCCGGACAGGGGGAGGTGGCTACACCTTC. Protein: CASSPRTGGGGYTF.

A single count supports this clone. The CDR3 reads CATSTRMRGGSYEQYF. DNA of the CDR3: TGTGCCACCAGCACCCGCATGAGGGGAGGCTCCTACGAGCAGTACTTC. The chain has TRBV15 and TRBJ2-7; D possibly corresponds to TRBD2 (6 bases). CDR3 length: 16 amino acids. Germline-derived CDR1 and CDR2 are LNHNV and YYDKDF (reference sequence). V was pared by 4 bases and J by 0 bases, with 16 bases between. Drawing the rest from reference TRBV15 and TRBJ2-7, the complete variable domain is DAMVIQNPRYQVTQFGKPVTLSCSQTLNHNVMYWYQQKSSQAPKLLFHYYDKDFNNEADTPDNFQSRRPNTSFCFLDIRSPGLGDTAMYLCATSTRMRGGSYEQYFGPGTRLTVT.

This chain links TRBV11-2 with TRBJ2-1; 8 positions match TRBD1. The CDR3 is made up of 15 amino acids. CDR1 and CDR2 from the germline V gene are SGHAT and FQNNGV. J gave up 8 bases and V 1 base, and 7 bases lay outside the gene matches. The DNA of the CDR3 is TGTGCCAGCAGCTTAGGGGGGGCAGGGGGCCATGAGCAGTTCTTC. This translates into CASSLGGAGGHEQFF.

The chain has TRBV15 and TRBJ2-5, with TRBD2 matching over 8 bases. Germline V lookup: CDR1 LNHNV, CDR2 YYDKDF (reference sequence). This CDR3 has 19 residues. Trimming cost V 1 base and J 2 bases; bases outside gene matches: 15. The CDR3 loop is CATSRGGGRRRLGQETQYF. The CDR3 DNA sequence: TGTGCCACCAGCAGAGGCGGGGGGCGCCGCCGCCTGGGGCAAGAGACCCAGTACTTC.

In this sample, this clone turned up once. The V call is TRBV10-3, the J call TRBJ2-1, with D unresolved. Between the trimmed V and J ends, which lost 8 bases and 4 bases, there was a span of 12 bases. CDR1 is ENHRY, CDR2 SYGVKD, per germline. The CDR3 covers 13 residues. DNA of the CDR3: TGTGCCATCGTGGAGACTCTGTACAATGAGCAGTTCTTC. As protein: CAIVETLYNEQFF.

The DNA for the CDR3 is TGTGCCAGCAGCTCAGACCGGGACAGGGGAGAGACCCAGTACTTC. It yields the protein CASSSDRDRGETQYF. This rearrangement joins TRBV7-9 to TRBJ2-5; 10 bases align to TRBD1. Trimming at V came to 4 bases and at J to 4 bases, leaving 6 bases not matched to a gene. This CDR3 is built from 15 residues. Germline CDR1 is SEHNR and CDR2 is FQNEAQ (reference sequence).

This chain uses TRBV7-9 with TRBJ2-2; possible D gene TRBD2, 6 bases. The CDR3 loop spans 17 amino acids. Deletions cut 5 bases from V and 3 bases from J, with 19 bases between. Germline V gene sequence: CDR1 SEHNR, CDR2 FQNEAQ (reference sequence). DNA for the CDR3: TGTGCCAGCAGCCAGGGACTCCAGAGGGGTTACACCGGGGAGCTGTTTTTT. It specifies CASSQGLQRGYTGELFF.

This clone is a singleton in its sample. The CDR3 DNA reads as TGTGCCAGCAGTGAATGGTCGGTCCCCCCTGGGGCCAACGTCCTGACTTTC. Residues: CASSEWSVPPGANVLTF. This chain joins TRBV25-1 and TRBJ2-6; the D is unclear. The CDR3 covers 17 residues. CDR1 is MGHDK, CDR2 SYGVNS, per germline. V lost 1 base to trimming and J lost 2 bases, with 12 bases between them.